This TCR beta chain was profiled in a study of OX40 agonist ivuxolimab in advanced cancers. Overall study results and limits: Dosing at 0.1 to 3.0 mg/kg was accompanied by clonal expansion of CD4+ and CD8+ blood T cells by week 6.

Libraries were prepared by immunoSEQ multiplex PCR; TCRdb keeps only in-frame clonotypes and omits some of them. Among 40,000 or so clones listed, over 75% were seen once. The V end was cut by 6 bases, the J end by 1 base, with 12 bases between. The CDR3 runs 14 residues. Germline V gene data show CDR1 as MNHEY and CDR2 as SVGAGI. With respect to this clone: Its antigen is as yet unknown.

The sequence came from an adult with an advanced solid tumor such as melanoma, head and neck, liver or kidney cancer. The chain has TRBV6-5 and TRBJ2-5; D gene ambiguous. The specimen was CD4+ or CD8+ T cells sorted from blood, collected in a trial of the OX40 agonist ivuxolimab. The CDR3 protein is CASSTGPTQETQYF. CDR3 coding DNA: TGTGCCAGCAGCACCGGACCGACCCAAGAGACCCAGTACTTC.